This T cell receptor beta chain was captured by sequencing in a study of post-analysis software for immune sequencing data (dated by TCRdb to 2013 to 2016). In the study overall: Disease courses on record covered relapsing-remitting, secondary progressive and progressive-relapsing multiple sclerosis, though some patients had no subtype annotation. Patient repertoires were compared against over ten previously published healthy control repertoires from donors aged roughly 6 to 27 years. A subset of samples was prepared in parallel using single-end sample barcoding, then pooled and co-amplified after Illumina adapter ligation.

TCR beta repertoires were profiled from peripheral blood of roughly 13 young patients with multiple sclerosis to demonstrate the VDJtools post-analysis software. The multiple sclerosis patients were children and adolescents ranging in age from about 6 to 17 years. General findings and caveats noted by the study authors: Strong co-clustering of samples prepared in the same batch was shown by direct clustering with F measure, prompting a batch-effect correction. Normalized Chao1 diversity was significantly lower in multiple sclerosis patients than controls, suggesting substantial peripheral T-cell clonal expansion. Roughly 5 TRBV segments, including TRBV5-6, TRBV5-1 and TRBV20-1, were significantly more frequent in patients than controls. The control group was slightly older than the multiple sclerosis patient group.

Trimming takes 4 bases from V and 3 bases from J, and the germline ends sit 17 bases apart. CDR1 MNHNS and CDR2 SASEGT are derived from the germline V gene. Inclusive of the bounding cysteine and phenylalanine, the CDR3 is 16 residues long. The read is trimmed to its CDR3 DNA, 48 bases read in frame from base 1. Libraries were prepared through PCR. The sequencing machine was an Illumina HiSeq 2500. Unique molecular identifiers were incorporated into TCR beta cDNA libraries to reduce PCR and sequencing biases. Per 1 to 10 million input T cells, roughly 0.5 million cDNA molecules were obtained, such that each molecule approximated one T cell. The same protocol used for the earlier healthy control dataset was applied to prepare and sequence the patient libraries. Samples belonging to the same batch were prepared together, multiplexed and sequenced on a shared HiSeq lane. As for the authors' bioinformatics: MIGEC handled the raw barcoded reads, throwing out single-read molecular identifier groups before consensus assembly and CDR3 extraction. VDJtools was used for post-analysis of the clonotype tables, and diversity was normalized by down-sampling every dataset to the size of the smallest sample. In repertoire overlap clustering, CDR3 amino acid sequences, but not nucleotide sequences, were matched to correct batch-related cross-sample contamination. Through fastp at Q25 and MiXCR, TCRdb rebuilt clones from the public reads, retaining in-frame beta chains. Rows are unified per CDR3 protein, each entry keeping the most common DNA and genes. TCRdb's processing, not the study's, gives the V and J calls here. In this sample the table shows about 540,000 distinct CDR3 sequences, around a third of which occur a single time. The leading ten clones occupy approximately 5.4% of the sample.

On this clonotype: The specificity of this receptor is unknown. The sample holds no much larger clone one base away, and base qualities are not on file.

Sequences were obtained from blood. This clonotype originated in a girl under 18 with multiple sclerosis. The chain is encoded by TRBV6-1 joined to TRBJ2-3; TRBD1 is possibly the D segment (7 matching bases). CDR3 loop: CASSVWQGGETDTQYF. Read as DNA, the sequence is TGTGCCAGCAGTGTTTGGCAGGGGGGAGAGACAGATACGCAGTATTTT.